The 17 T cell receptor beta chains below were found in one sample sequenced in a study of cytomegalovirus exposure and HLA in healthy donors. Both 60 Vbeta primers and 13 Jbeta primers went into the PCR. Some clones are missing from TCRdb's copy, which holds only in-frame ones; the method was immunoSEQ multiplex PCR. This table holds under 200,000 clones, roughly 79% found once. The sequenced material came from PBMCs. The source of these receptors is a woman aged 40 to 49 in good health and CMV-seropositive.

The chain joins TRBV6-6 to TRBJ1-1, with TRBD1 matching 10 bases. CDR1 is MNHNY and CDR2 is SVGAGI in the germline V gene (reference sequence). This CDR3 region has 15 residues. V was clipped by 5 bases and J by 5 bases; unmatched bases: 8. CDR3 sequence (DNA): TGTGCCAGCAGTCCTTCGGGGACAGGGGTGACTGAAGCTTTCTTT. It translates to CASSPSGTGVTEAFF.

For this clone: Other nucleotide sequences in the sample specify the same CDR3. This sequence joins TRBV10-3 and TRBJ1-4; no firm D call. CDR3 length: 13 amino acids. The germline CDR1 and CDR2 sequences are ENHRY and SYGVKD. V dropped 7 bases and J dropped 0 bases, with 6 bases sitting between them. Here the CDR3 DNA reads TGTGCCATCAAGCCTGCAACTAATGAAAAACTGTTTTTT. This sequence encodes CAIKPATNEKLFF.

V is TRBV11-2 and J is TRBJ1-1, with a possible D match to TRBD1 (5 bases). This CDR3 contains 16 residues. The germline CDR1 and CDR2 sequences are SGHAT and FQNNGV. Deletions cut 3 bases from V and 9 bases from J, with 23 bases between. CDR3 sequence reads: CASSFSGVPGTLKAFF. The CDR3 nucleotides read TGTGCCAGCAGCTTTTCGGGGGTCCCAGGGACCCTAAAAGCTTTCTTT.

J is TRBJ2-5 and V is TRBV6-1; 7 bases align to TRBD2. J gave up 4 bases and V 11 bases, and 10 bases lay outside the gene matches. Germline V lookup: CDR1 MNHNS, CDR2 SASEGT. The CDR3 runs 13 residues. CDR3: CAARGEGGETQYF. For the CDR3, the DNA is TGTGCCGCCCGGGGGGAGGGCGGAGAGACCCAGTACTTC.

The rearrangement links TRBV7-9 to TRBJ1-1; D perhaps matches TRBD1 (6 bases). Germline V gene data show CDR1 as SEHNR and CDR2 as FQNEAQ (reference sequence). The CDR3 contains 11 residues. V lost 1 base and J lost 10, with 7 bases in between. The CDR3 sequence: CASSLGGLAFF. For the CDR3, the DNA is TGTGCCAGCAGCTTAGGGGGGCTAGCTTTCTTT. The whole variable domain, filled in from reference TRBV7-9 and TRBJ1-1, reads DTGVSQNPRHKITKRGQNVTFRCDPISEHNRLYWYRQTLGQGPEFLTYFQNEAQLEKSRLLSDRFSAERPKGSFSTLEIQRTEQGDSAMYLCASSLGGLAFFGQGTRLTVV.

This chain links TRBV14 with TRBJ2-4; D is possibly TRBD2 (6 bases). This CDR3 contains 15 residues. Trimming removed 5 bases at V and 0 bases at J, with 11 bases between. Germline lookup yields CDR1 SGHDN and CDR2 FVKESK. DNA for the CDR3: TGTGCCAGCAGCGAGGGACTTGGAGCCAAAAACATTCAGTACTTC. Its translation is CASSEGLGAKNIQYF. The complete variable domain, with remaining parts taken from reference TRBV14 and TRBJ2-4, reads EAGVTQFPSHSVIEKGQTVTLRCDPISGHDNLYWYRRVMGKEIKFLLHFVKESKQDESGMPNNRFLAERTGGTYSTLKVQPAELEDSGVYFCASSEGLGAKNIQYFGAGTRLSVL.

The chain recombines TRBV6-5 with TRBJ1-2, with D possibly matching TRBD1 (6 bases). Germline V gene sequence: CDR1 MNHEY, CDR2 SVGAGI. The CDR3 runs 12 residues. Trimming removed 8 bases at V and 8 bases at J, with 15 bases between. CDR3: CASEGRGSGYTF. CDR3 in DNA: TGTGCCAGCGAGGGCAGGGGTAGCGGCTACACCTTC.

In its sample, this clone was seen a few times. The chain joins TRBV4-2 to TRBJ2-6; 7 bases align to TRBD1. In germline, CDR1 is LGHNA, CDR2 YNFKEQ. V was pared by 0 bases and J by 0 bases, with 5 bases of the junction left unmatched. The CDR3 length is 18 residues. In DNA, the CDR3 is TGTGCCAGCAGCCAAGACCGGGACAGACGCTCTGGGGCCAACGTCCTGACTTTC. It yields the protein CASSQDRDRRSGANVLTF.

V and J are TRBV2 and TRBJ1-1; D remains unclear. V gave up 3 bases and J gave up 8 bases, with 19 bases separating them. This CDR3 spans 15 amino acids. CDR1 and CDR2 (germline): SNHLY, FYNNEI. CDR3 sequence reads: CASSDAASVTEEAFF. In DNA, the CDR3 is TGTGCCAGCAGTGATGCCGCGTCTGTAACTGAGGAAGCTTTCTTT.

The V and J genes are TRBV5-6 and TRBJ1-2, with TRBD1 as a possible D gene (5 bases). The V end was cut by 3 bases, the J end by 8 bases, with 14 bases between. The CDR3 totals 13 residues. Germline V gene lookup returns CDR1 SGHDT and CDR2 YYEEEE. The CDR3 region is CASSSRDSGGYTF. CDR3 DNA sequence: TGTGCCAGCAGCTCCCGGGACTCCGGCGGCTACACCTTC.

V gene TRBV5-6 combines with J gene TRBJ1-5; the D gene is possibly TRBD1 (5 bases). The germline gives CDR1 SGHDT, CDR2 YYEEEE. CDR3 length: 14 residues. V dropped 7 bases and J dropped 1 base, with 12 bases sitting between them. The CDR3 protein is CASGTTGSNQPQHF. The CDR3 nucleotides read TGTGCCAGCGGGACTACGGGGAGCAATCAGCCCCAGCATTTT.

In its sample, this clone was seen a few times. The chain joins TRBV15 to TRBJ1-1; 7 positions agree with TRBD1. The CDR3 is 14 amino acids. The V segment lost 0 bases and the J segment 11 bases; nucleotides outside the gene matches: 9. The germline V gene encodes CDR1 LNHNV and CDR2 YYDKDF (reference sequence). This chain's CDR3 is CATSRDRQGARAFF. CDR3 DNA sequence: TGTGCCACCAGCAGAGATCGACAGGGCGCGCGTGCTTTCTTT.

CDR3 DNA: TGTGCCAGCAGTTTGGCGGGACAGGGGGATGGCTACACCTTC. Translated, it gives CASSLAGQGDGYTF. The rearrangement uses TRBV27 and TRBJ1-2; 11 nucleotides line up with TRBD1. Germline trimming cut 3 bases from V and 6 bases from J; bases unmatched to any gene: 3. The germline V gene has CDR1 MNHEY and CDR2 SMNVEV (reference sequence). The CDR3 runs 14 residues.

This rearrangement joins TRBV7-8 to TRBJ2-4, with a possible D match to TRBD1 (6 bases). V shed 5 bases and J shed 8 bases, with 22 bases lying between them. CDR3 size: 16 residues. Germline lookup yields CDR1 SGHVS and CDR2 FQNEAQ. CDR3 nucleotides: TGTGCCAGCAGCCCCCTTATCACAGGGAACGCTGACATTCAGTACTTC. Amino acid sequence: CASSPLITGNADIQYF.

The chain combines TRBV4-2 with TRBJ2-5; no reliable D call. Germline lookup yields CDR1 LGHNA and CDR2 YNFKEQ. The CDR3 extends over 15 amino acids. V was cut by 0 bases and J by 3 bases, with 11 bases left in between. CDR3 sequence reads: CASSQENNPEETQYF. CDR3 nucleotide sequence: TGTGCCAGCAGCCAAGAAAACAATCCCGAAGAGACCCAGTACTTC.

The chain carries TRBV2 and TRBJ1-2; TRBD1 aligns across 8 bases. J lost 5 bases, V lost 4 bases, and 6 bases had no gene match. Germline V lookup: CDR1 SNHLY, CDR2 FYNNEI. This CDR3 has 14 residues. CDR3 nucleotide sequence: TGTGCCAGCAGTGCGCAGGGGGCGGAGTATGGCTACACCTTC. It translates to CASSAQGAEYGYTF.

A word on this clone: An end of the junction differs from the germline gene, which may be a read error. The chain uses TRBV7-9 and TRBJ2-1; 9 bases map to TRBD2. CDR1 SEHNR and CDR2 FQNEAQ come from the germline V gene (reference sequence). The CDR3 runs 16 residues. The CDR3 DNA follows: TGTGCCAGCAGCTTAGGGCGGGGGGGCTCCAACAATGAGCAGTTCTTC. Translating gives CASSLGRGGSNNEQFF.